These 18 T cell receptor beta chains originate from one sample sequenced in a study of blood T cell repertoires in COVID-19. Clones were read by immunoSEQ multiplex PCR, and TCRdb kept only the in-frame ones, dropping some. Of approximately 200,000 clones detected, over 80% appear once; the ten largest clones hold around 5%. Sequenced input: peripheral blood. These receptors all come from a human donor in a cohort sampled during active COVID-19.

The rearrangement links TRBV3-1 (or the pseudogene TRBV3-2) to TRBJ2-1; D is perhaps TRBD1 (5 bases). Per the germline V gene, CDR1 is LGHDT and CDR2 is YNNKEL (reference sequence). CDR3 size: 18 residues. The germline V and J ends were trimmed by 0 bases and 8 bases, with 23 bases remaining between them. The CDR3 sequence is CASSQDLWRTGRADEQFF. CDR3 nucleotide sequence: TGTGCCAGCAGCCAAGATCTTTGGCGAACAGGAAGGGCAGATGAGCAGTTCTTC.

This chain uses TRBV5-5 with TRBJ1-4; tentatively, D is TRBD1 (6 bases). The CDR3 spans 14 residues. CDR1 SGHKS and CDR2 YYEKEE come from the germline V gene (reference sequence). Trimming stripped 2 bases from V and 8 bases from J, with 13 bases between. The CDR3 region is CASSFPAGEEKLFF. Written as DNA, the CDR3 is TGTGCCAGCAGCTTCCCTGCAGGGGAGGAAAAACTGTTTTTT. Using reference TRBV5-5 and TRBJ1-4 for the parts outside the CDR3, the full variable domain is DAGVTQSPTHLIKTRGQQVTLRCSPISGHKSVSWYQQVLGQGPQFIFQYYEKEERGRGNFPDRFSARQFPNYSSELNVNALLLGDSALYLCASSFPAGEEKLFFGSGTQLSVL.

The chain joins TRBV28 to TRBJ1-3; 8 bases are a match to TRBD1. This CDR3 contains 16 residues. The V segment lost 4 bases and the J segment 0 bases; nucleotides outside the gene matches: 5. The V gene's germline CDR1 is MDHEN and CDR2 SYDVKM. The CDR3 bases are TGTGCCAGCAGTTCCGGACAGGGAAGCTCTGGAAACACCATATATTTT. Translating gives CASSSGQGSSGNTIYF.

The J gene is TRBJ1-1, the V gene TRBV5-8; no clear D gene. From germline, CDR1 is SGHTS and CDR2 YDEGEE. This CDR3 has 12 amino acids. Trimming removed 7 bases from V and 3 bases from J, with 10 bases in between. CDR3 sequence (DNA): TGTGCCAGCGGACGGAGGGACACTGAAGCTTTCTTT. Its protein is CASGRRDTEAFF.

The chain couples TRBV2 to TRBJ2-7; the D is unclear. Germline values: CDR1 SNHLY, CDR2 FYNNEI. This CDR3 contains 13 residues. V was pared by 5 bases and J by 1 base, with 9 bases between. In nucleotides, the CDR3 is TGTGCCAGCAGTCCAGACTGGTCCTACGAGCAGTACTTC. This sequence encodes CASSPDWSYEQYF.

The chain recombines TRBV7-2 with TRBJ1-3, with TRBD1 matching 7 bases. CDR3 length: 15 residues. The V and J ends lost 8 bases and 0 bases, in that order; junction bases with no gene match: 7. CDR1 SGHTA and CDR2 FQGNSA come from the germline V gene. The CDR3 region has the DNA TGTGCCAGCGCGCAGGGGGTGTCCTCTGGAAACACCATATATTTT. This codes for CASAQGVSSGNTIYF.

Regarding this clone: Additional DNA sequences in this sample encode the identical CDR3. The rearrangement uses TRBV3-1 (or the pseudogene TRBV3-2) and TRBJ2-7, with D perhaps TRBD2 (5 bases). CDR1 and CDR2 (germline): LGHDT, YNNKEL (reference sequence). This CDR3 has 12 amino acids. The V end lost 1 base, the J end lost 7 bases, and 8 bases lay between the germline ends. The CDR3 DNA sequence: TGTGCCAGCAGCCAAGGGCCGGGGGAGCAGTACTTC. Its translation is CASSQGPGEQYF.

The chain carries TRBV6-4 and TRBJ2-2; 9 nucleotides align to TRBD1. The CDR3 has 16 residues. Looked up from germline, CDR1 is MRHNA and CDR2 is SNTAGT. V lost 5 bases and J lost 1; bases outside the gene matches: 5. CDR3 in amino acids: CASSYTGQGNTGELFF. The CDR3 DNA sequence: TGTGCCAGCAGTTACACGGGACAGGGGAACACCGGGGAGCTGTTTTTT.

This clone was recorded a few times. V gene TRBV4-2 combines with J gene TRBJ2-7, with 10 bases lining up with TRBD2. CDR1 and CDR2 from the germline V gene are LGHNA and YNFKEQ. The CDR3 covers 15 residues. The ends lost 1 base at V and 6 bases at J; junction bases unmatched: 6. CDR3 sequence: CASSQGGTSALEQYF. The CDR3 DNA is TGTGCCAGCAGCCAAGGGGGGACTAGCGCCCTCGAGCAGTACTTC.

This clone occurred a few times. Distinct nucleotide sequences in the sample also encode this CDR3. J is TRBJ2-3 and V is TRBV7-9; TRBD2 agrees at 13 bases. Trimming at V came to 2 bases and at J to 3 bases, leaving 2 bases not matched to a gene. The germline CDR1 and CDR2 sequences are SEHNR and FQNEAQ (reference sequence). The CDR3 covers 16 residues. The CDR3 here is CASSLRLAGGTDTQYF. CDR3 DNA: TGTGCCAGCAGCTTAAGACTAGCGGGAGGAACAGATACGCAGTATTTT.

In DNA, the CDR3 is TGTGCCACCAGCAGAGGCCCGCGCCGCGGGAGAGGTGAGACCCAGTACTTC. As protein: CATSRGPRRGRGETQYF. The chain combines TRBV15 with TRBJ2-5, with TRBD2 identical over 7 bases. Looked up from germline, CDR1 is LNHNV and CDR2 is YYDKDF (reference sequence). V gave up 1 base and J gave up 5 bases; unmatched junction bases: 13. The CDR3 covers 17 residues.

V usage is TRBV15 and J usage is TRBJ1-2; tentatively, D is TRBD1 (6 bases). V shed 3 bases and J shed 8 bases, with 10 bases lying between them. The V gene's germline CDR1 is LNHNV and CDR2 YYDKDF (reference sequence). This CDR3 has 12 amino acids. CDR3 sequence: CATSSPGAGYTF. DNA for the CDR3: TGTGCCACCAGCAGCCCAGGGGCGGGCTACACCTTC.

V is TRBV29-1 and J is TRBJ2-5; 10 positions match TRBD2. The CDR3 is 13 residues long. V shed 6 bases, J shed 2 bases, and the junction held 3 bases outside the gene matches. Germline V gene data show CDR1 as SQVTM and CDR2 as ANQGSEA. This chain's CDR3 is CSVWTSGQETQYF. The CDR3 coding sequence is TGCAGCGTCTGGACTAGCGGTCAAGAGACCCAGTACTTC.

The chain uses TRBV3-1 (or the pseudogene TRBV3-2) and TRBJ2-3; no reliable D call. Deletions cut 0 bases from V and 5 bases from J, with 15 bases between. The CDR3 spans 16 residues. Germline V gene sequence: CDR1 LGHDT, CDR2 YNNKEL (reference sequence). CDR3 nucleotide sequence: TGTGCCAGCAGCCAAGAAGTAACTAAACGAGGAGATACGCAGTATTTT. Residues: CASSQEVTKRGDTQYF.

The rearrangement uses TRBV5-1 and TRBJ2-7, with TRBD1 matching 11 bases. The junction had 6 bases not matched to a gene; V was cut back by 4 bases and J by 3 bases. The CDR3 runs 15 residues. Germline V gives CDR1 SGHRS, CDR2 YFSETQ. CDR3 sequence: CASSLPGTGGYEQYF. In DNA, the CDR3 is TGCGCCAGCAGCCTTCCTGGGACAGGGGGCTACGAGCAGTACTTC.

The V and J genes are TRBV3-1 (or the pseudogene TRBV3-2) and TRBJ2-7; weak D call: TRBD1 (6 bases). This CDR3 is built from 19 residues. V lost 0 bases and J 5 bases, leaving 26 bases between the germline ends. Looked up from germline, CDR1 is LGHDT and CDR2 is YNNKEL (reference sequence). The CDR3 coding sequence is TGTGCCAGCAGCCAAGATCTTCGATCCCCCCCCCAACAGGGTAACGAGCAGTACTTC. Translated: CASSQDLRSPPQQGNEQYF.

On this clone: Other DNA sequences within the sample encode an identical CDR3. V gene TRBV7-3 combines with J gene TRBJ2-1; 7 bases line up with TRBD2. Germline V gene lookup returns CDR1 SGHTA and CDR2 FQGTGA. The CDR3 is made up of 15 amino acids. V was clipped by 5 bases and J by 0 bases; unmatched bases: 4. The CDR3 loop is CASSPGLGSYNEQFF. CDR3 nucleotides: TGTGCCAGCAGCCCCGGACTAGGCTCCTACAATGAGCAGTTCTTC.

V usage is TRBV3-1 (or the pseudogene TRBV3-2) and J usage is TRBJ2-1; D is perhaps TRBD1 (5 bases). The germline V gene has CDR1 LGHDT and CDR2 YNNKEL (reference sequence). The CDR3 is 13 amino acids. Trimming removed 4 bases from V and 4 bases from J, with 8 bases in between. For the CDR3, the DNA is TGTGCCAGCAGCCCAAGACAGTACAATGAGCAGTTCTTC. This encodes CASSPRQYNEQFF.